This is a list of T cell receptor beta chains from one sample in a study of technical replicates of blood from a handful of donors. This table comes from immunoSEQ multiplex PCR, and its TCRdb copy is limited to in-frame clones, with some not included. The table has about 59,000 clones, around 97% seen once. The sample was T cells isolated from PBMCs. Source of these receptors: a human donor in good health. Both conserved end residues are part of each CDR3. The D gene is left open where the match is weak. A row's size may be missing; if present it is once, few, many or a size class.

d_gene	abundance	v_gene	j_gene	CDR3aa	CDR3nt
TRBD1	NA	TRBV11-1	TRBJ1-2	CASSYSTGGGYGYTF	TGTGCCAGCAGCTACTCTACAGGGGGGGGCTATGGCTACACCTTC
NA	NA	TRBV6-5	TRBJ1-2	CASRSPPNYGYTF	TGTGCCAGCAGGAGCCCCCCTAACTATGGCTACACCTTC
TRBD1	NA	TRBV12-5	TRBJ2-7	CASGLVTGQGNYEQYF	TGTGCTAGTGGTTTGGTAACGGGACAGGGGAACTACGAGCAGTACTTC
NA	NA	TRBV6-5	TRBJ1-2	CATQTGINYGYTF	TGTGCCACTCAAACAGGGATTAACTATGGCTACACCTTC
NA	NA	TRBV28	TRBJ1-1	CASSFETEPSITEAFF	TGTGCCAGCAGTTTCGAAACGGAGCCTTCAATTACTGAAGCTTTCTTT
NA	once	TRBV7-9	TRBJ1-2	CASSTSRSYGYTF	TGTGCCAGCAGCACGAGCCGATCCTATGGCTACACCTTC
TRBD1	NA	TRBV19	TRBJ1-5	CASSTRSGTGKGQPQHF	TGTGCCAGTAGTACCCGCTCCGGGACAGGGAAAGGTCAGCCCCAGCATTTT
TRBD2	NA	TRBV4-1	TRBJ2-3	CASSQVVRAGVSTDTQYF	TGCGCCAGCAGCCAAGTCGTGCGAGCGGGAGTAAGCACAGATACGCAGTATTTT
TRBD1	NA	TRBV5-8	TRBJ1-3	CASSLHTGAPNTIYF	TGTGCCAGCAGCTTACATACAGGGGCTCCGAACACCATATATTTT
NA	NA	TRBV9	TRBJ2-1	CASSIRGEINEQFF	TGTGCCAGCTCTATCAGGGGGGAAATCAATGAGCAGTTCTTC
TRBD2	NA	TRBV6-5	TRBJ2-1	CASSYSIAGGKNEQFF	TGTGCCAGCAGTTACTCGATAGCGGGGGGAAAAAATGAGCAGTTCTTC
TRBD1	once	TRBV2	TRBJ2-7	CASSEGTGGGEQYF	TGTGCCAGCAGTGAAGGGACAGGGGGGGGTGAGCAGTACTTC
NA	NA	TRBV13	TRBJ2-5	CASSFGSDRETQYF	TGTGCCAGCAGCTTCGGGTCTGACAGGGAGACCCAGTACTTC
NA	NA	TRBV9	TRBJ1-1	CASSGTQNTEAFF	TGTGCCAGCAGCGGGACTCAGAACACTGAAGCTTTCTTT
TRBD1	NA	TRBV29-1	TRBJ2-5	CSVEDTGVRETQYF	TGCAGCGTTGAAGATACAGGGGTGCGAGAGACCCAGTACTTC
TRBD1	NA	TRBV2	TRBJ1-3	CASRRDRGNTIYF	TGTGCCAGCAGACGAGACAGGGGTAACACCATATATTTT
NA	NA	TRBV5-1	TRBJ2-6	CASSSTGGVSGANVLTF	TGCGCCAGCAGTTCCACTGGGGGCGTCTCTGGGGCCAACGTCCTGACTTTC
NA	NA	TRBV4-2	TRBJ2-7	CASSQHSEQYF	TGTGCCAGCAGCCAACACTCCGAGCAGTACTTC
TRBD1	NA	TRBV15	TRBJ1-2	CATSKGQLYGYTF	TGTGCCACCAGCAAGGGACAGCTATACGGCTACACCTTC
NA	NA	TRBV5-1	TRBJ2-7	CASSLQGAGDSYEQYF	TGCGCCAGCAGCTTACAAGGAGCGGGTGACTCCTACGAGCAGTACTTC
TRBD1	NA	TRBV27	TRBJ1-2	CASSWVRDRGSGYTF	TGTGCCAGCAGTTGGGTGAGGGACAGGGGATCTGGCTACACCTTC
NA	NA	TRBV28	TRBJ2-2	CATDTRGSRTGELFF	TGTGCCACCGATACCAGAGGGAGCCGGACCGGGGAGCTGTTTTTT
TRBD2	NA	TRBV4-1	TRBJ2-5	CASSRGGRETQYF	TGCGCCAGCAGCCGGGGGGGGAGAGAGACCCAGTACTTC
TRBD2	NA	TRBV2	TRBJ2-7	CASKLAGVYEQYF	TGTGCCAGCAAGCTAGCGGGAGTATACGAGCAGTACTTC
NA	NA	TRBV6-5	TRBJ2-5	CASSYFSLAQETQYF	TGTGCCAGCAGTTACTTCAGCCTAGCGCAAGAGACCCAGTACTTC
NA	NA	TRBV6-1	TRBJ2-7	CASSETLGDEQYF	TGTGCCAGCAGTGAAACTTTGGGAGACGAGCAGTACTTC
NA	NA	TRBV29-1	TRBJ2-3	CSVEYGLASDTQYF	TGCAGCGTTGAATATGGGCTAGCCTCGGATACGCAGTATTTT
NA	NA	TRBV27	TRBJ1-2	CASSFSSNYGYTF	TGTGCCAGCAGTTTTAGCTCGAACTATGGCTACACCTTC
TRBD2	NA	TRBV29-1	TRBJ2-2	CSVEGLAGDNKVGGELFF	TGCAGCGTTGAAGGACTAGCGGGAGACAACAAGGTGGGCGGGGAGCTGTTTTTT
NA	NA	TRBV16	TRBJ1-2	CASSPQLRGGTGYTF	TGTGCCAGCAGCCCACAATTGAGGGGAGGCACGGGCTACACCTTC
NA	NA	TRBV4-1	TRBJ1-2	CASSQDRMAVMSSGGYTF	TGCGCCAGCAGCCAAGATCGGATGGCAGTGATGAGTAGCGGAGGCTACACCTTC
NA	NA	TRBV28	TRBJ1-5	CASSSVYEPQHF	TGTGCCAGCAGTTCTGTTTATGAGCCCCAGCATTTT
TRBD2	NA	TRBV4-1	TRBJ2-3	CASSQVRQGLAGGGTQYF	TGCGCCAGCAGCCAAGTGAGGCAGGGACTAGCGGGAGGAGGGACGCAGTATTTT
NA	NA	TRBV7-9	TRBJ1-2	CASSLGQNYGYTF	TGTGCCAGCAGCTTAGGGCAGAACTATGGCTACACCTTC
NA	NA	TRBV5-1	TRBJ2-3	CASSESPKTHTQYF	TGCGCCAGCAGCGAGTCCCCGAAAACCCATACGCAGTATTTT
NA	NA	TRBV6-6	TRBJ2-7	CASSYNSYEQYF	TGTGCCAGCAGTTACAATTCATACGAGCAGTACTTC
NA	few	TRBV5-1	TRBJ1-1	CASSLGRAEAFF	TGCGCCAGCAGCTTAGGGAGGGCTGAAGCTTTCTTT
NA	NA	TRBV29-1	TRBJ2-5	CSGRRQVQETQYF	TGCAGCGGCCGCCGACAGGTCCAAGAGACCCAGTACTTC
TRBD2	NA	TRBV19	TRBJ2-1	CASSILAGEINEQFF	TGTGCCAGTAGTATCCTAGCGGGAGAAATCAATGAGCAGTTCTTC
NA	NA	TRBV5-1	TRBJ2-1	CASSLVGEDEQFF	TGCGCCAGCAGCTTGGTCGGTGAGGATGAGCAGTTCTTC
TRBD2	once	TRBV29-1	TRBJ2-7	CSVVAGGDEQYF	TGCAGCGTTGTAGCGGGAGGGGACGAGCAGTACTTC
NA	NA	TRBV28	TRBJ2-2	CASSRFRDTPTGELFF	TGTGCCAGCAGCCGATTCCGGGACACCCCAACCGGGGAGCTGTTTTTT
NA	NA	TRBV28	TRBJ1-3	CASSTGQPGNTIYF	TGTGCCAGCAGTACTGGACAGCCTGGAAACACCATATATTTT
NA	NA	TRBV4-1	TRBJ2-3	CASKAPGKASRTDTQYF	TGCGCCAGCAAAGCCCCCGGTAAAGCTAGTCGCACAGATACGCAGTATTTT
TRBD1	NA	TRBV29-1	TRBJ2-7	CSHFPGQGYEQYF	TGCAGCCACTTCCCGGGACAGGGGTACGAGCAGTACTTC
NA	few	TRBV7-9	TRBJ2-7	CASSLVSGGEQYF	TGTGCCAGCAGCTTAGTTAGCGGTGGCGAGCAGTACTTC